Listed below are T cell receptor beta chains from one sample, sequenced in a study of cytomegalovirus exposure and HLA in healthy donors. Sequencing used immunoSEQ multiplex PCR; TCRdb keeps in-frame clones, though not all of them. The sample contains around 200,000 clones, roughly 80% of which appear only once. Sequencing used PBMCs. Every receptor here comes from a girl aged 5-17 years in good health and CMV-seronegative. Each CDR3 is given with its conserved first and last residue. Each record gives: J gene, V gene, CDR3 protein.

TRBJ1-2 | TRBV5-4 | CASSLSGGDYGYTF
TRBJ2-3 | TRBV7-2 | CASRIAGSDTQYF
TRBJ1-1 | TRBV10-3 | CAISHSPTGDGTEAFF
TRBJ2-5 | TRBV7-8 | CASSGLAPQETQYF
TRBJ1-2 | TRBV5-6 | CASSLQSINYGYTF
TRBJ1-3 | TRBV18 | CASSPTGLNSGNTIYF
TRBJ1-2 | TRBV6-5 | CASVNRGLRGYTF
TRBJ2-7 | TRBV15 | CATSIGRGPGEQYF
TRBJ2-1 | TRBV5-1 | CASSLVGLSRSSPSKEQFF
TRBJ1-1 | TRBV7-2 | CASSRVSNTEAFF
TRBJ1-1 | TRBV4-3 | CASSLERTDAEAFF
TRBJ2-7 | TRBV6-5 | CASSSRGGPYSEQYF
TRBJ2-7 | TRBV7-9 | CASSLERSREQYF
TRBJ1-1 | TRBV7-2 | CASSLQGIGTEAFF
TRBJ1-1 | TRBV5-4 | CASSLTETEAFF
TRBJ1-1 | TRBV7-3 | CASGRTGDTEAFF
TRBJ1-5 | TRBV7-9 | CASSTDRSNQPQHF
TRBJ2-5 | TRBV19 | CASSTSAGMLKTQYF
TRBJ2-1 | TRBV6-6 | CASSYGQVFDEQFF
TRBJ2-5 | TRBV7-6 | CASSFGTRETQYF
TRBJ2-7 | TRBV7-2 | CASSLGSTGLVYEQYF
TRBJ2-7 | TRBV6-1 | CASSEGGYEQYF
TRBJ2-1 | TRBV6-6 | CASSLPNANEQFF
TRBJ2-3 | TRBV2 | CASSGRGGAGDTQYF
TRBJ2-7 | TRBV2 | CASSRSGRGPLSYEQYF
TRBJ1-4 | TRBV28 | CASNLIAGTPLEKLFF
TRBJ2-1 | TRBV7-9 | CASSLYPGQGVLGEQFF
TRBJ1-1 | TRBV7-9 | CASSSGGRLGDTEAFF
TRBJ1-4 | TRBV6-5 | CASSLAGGSEKLFF
TRBJ1-2 | TRBV30 | CAWSLPGQGFGF
TRBJ1-2 | TRBV7-2 | CASSLDRGPYGYTF
TRBJ1-6 | TRBV9 | CASSVEDRVGSPLHF
TRBJ2-2 | TRBV2 | CAGTRGGQAVVGELFF
TRBJ2-1 | TRBV4-1 | CASSQPSGGARNEQFF
TRBJ1-5 | TRBV28 | CASRPDRADRNQPQHF
TRBJ2-1 | TRBV7-2 | CASSTLAGLNNEQFF
TRBJ1-4 | TRBV7-9 | CASSLQGEKLFF
TRBJ1-2 | TRBV19 | CATSSDSFSGGYTF
TRBJ2-7 | TRBV5-8 | CASSLYGRGIHEQYF
TRBJ1-3 | TRBV27 | CASSLYPQRSTGFHSSGNTIYF